This entry concerns a single TCR beta chain. Its antigen is still unknown. The data derive from a study of metastatic and nonmetastatic thyroid tumors. Study-level information: Repertoires from malignant and benign thyroid patients were compared across blood and tumor or nodule tissue.

The CDR3 loop spans 15 amino acids. The V and J ends lost 0 bases and 4 bases respectively, with 13 bases between them. Per the germline V gene, CDR1 is MGHRA and CDR2 is YSYEKL. Whole-study results and caveats: Malignant thyroid tumors reportedly had TCR beta diversity that was significantly higher than in benign nodules, in blood and tumor.

With MiXCR, TCRdb reprocessed the PCR reads. The data show around 16,000 clones, with roughly 27% seen just once and approximately 13% held by the top ten. Patients were all untreated before their thyroid surgery. The specimen sequenced was adjacent normal tissue. The gene calls are TRBV4-1 and TRBJ2-7; D uncertain. The clonotype was recovered from a female donor with papillary thyroid cancer or a benign thyroid nodule (not recorded which). Some clones in this sample may be carry-over from other donors' samples. CDR3 sequence: CASSQEARLSYEQYF. For the CDR3, the DNA is TGCGCCAGCAGCCAAGAGGCTAGGCTTTCATACGAGCAGTACTTC.